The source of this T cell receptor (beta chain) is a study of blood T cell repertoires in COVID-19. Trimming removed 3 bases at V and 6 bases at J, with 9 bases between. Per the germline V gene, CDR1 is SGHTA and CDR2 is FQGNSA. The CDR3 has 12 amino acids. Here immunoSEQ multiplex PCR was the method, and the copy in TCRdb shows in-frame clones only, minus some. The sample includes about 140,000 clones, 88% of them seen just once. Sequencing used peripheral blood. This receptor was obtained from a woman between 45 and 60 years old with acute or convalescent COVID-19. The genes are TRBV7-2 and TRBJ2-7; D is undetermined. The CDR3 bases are TGTGCCAGCAGCTTCCCCCCGGGCGAGCAGTACTTC. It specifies CASSFPPGEQYF.